The text below deals with one TCR beta chain. Its target is not known. The CDR3 consists of 16 residues. Germline CDR1 reads MGHRA; CDR2 reads YSYEKL. Trimming took 1 base from V and 3 from J; bases not matched to a gene: 3. This specimen comes from a study of cytomegalovirus exposure and HLA in healthy donors. Study-level background: Out of about 360 genotyped donors, about 76% belonged to the Caucasian-associated ancestry cluster.

13 Jbeta primers and 60 Vbeta primers were used for the PCR. Some clones are missing from TCRdb's copy, which holds only in-frame ones; the method was immunoSEQ multiplex PCR. The listing contains around 70,000 clones. Overall study results and limits: A later look showed TCR association rates differing by HLA locus, highest for DRB1 and lowest for HLA-C. According to reports, the classifier identified cytomegalovirus status with high specificity and sensitivity. Among the sequence variants, a highly shared cluster was likely an artifact of sequencing.

The sequence came from a woman in her thirties or forties in good health and CMV-seropositive. The sequenced sample was PBMCs. The chain employs TRBV4-1 and TRBJ2-1; 10 bases line up with TRBD2. In nucleotides, the CDR3 is TGCGCCAGCAGCCAAGTCGGACTAGCGGACTACAATGAGCAGTTCTTC. Translating gives CASSQVGLADYNEQFF.